The 24 T cell receptor beta chains below were found in one sample sequenced in a study of chemoradiotherapy in HPV16-positive cancers. Method: immunoSEQ multiplex PCR; TCRdb's copy keeps in-frame clones and lacks some. This table has about 68,000 clones, 88% appearing once. The sample consisted of blood, taken from a patient who underwent chemoradiotherapy. The receptors here all came from a human donor with HPV-associated anogenital cancer.

The V call is TRBV5-1, the J call TRBJ2-7; D tentatively reads TRBD1 or TRBD2 (5 bases each). V gave up 4 bases and J gave up 3 bases, with 14 bases separating them. The CDR3 length is 14 residues. The germline V gene has CDR1 SGHRS and CDR2 YFSETQ. CDR3 region: CASSRDGTGYEQYF. CDR3 bases: TGCGCCAGCAGCCGAGATGGGACGGGCTACGAGCAGTACTTC.

This clone occurred once. The gene calls are TRBV6-6 and TRBJ2-1; D not resolved. CDR3 length: 10 amino acids. Germline values: CDR1 MNHNY, CDR2 SVGAGI (reference sequence). Trimming stripped 6 bases from V and 6 bases from J, with 3 bases between. CDR3 DNA sequence: TGTGCCAGCAGCCGCAATGAGCAGTTCTTC. Its translation is CASSRNEQFF.

The rearrangement uses TRBV6-1 and TRBJ1-5; possibly TRBD1 for D (5 bases). In germline, CDR1 is MNHNS, CDR2 SASEGT. The length of the CDR3 is 14 residues. Trimming removed 6 bases from V and 5 bases from J, with 14 bases in between. CDR3 coding DNA: TGTGCCAGCAGGTGGGAAACAGGCTATCAGCCCCAGCATTTT. This sequence encodes CASRWETGYQPQHF.

The CDR3 loop reads CASSDKKRLGGTDTQYF. CDR3 in DNA: TGTGCCAGCAGCGATAAGAAACGACTGGGAGGCACAGATACGCAGTATTTT. This chain uses TRBV11-3 with TRBJ2-3; weak D call: TRBD2 (5 bases). The length of the CDR3 is 17 residues. Germline CDR1 reads SGHNT; CDR2 reads YENEEA. V was clipped by 5 bases and J by 1 base, with 19 bases between them.

V gene TRBV28 combines with J gene TRBJ2-5; D is perhaps TRBD1 (7 bases). The J call is doubtful: the DNA matches TRBJ2-7 better. CDR3 length: 15 amino acids. Germline V gives CDR1 MDHEN, CDR2 SYDVKM. CDR3 nucleotide sequence: TGTGCCAGCAGTATACAGGGGACTTTAAACTACGAGCAGTACTTC. Encoded protein: CASSIQGTLNYEQYF.

V gene TRBV28 combines with J gene TRBJ1-5, with D hard to call. Between the trimmed V and J ends, which lost 8 bases and 0 bases, there was a span of 17 bases. The CDR3 extends over 16 amino acids. Germline V lookup: CDR1 MDHEN, CDR2 SYDVKM. The CDR3 DNA reads as TGTGCCAGCCCGCCTGGCCCCGGGCATAGCAATCAGCCCCAGCATTTT. Residues: CASPPGPGHSNQPQHF.

This chain connects TRBV27 to TRBJ2-1; D possibly matches TRBD1 or TRBD2 (5 bases each). CDR1 and CDR2 (germline): MNHEY, SMNVEV (reference sequence). Trimming pared 7 bases from V and 5 bases from J, leaving 18 bases between. The CDR3 contains 15 residues. CDR3 sequence: CASTGTFIGHNEQFF. The CDR3 region has the DNA TGTGCCAGCACGGGGACCTTTATTGGGCACAATGAGCAGTTCTTC.

V usage is TRBV6-1 and J usage is TRBJ2-7, with 9 positions matching TRBD2. There are 14 residues in the CDR3. The J segment lost 2 bases and the V segment lost 8 bases, leaving 7 bases of the junction unmatched. The germline V gene encodes CDR1 MNHNS and CDR2 SASEGT. The CDR3 nucleotides read TGTGCCAGCCAGCGGGAGGACACCGCCTACGAGCAGTACTTC. Translating it yields CASQREDTAYEQYF.

The V gene is TRBV7-9, the J gene TRBJ2-3; D is perhaps TRBD1 (5 bases). V lost 1 base to trimming and J lost 1 base, with 9 bases between them. Looked up from germline, CDR1 is SEHNR and CDR2 is FQNEAQ (reference sequence). The CDR3 is 15 amino acids. CDR3 sequence (DNA): TGTGCCAGCAGCTTAGAAGGGGTCGGCACAGATACGCAGTATTTT. It specifies CASSLEGVGTDTQYF.

The sample holds one count of this clone. The rearrangement joins TRBV5-6 to TRBJ2-3; 8 bases line up with TRBD1. CDR1 is SGHDT, CDR2 YYEEEE, per germline. The CDR3 consists of 13 residues. The ends lost 7 bases at V and 7 bases at J; junction bases unmatched: 8. CDR3 nucleotides: TGTGCCAGCTGTGACAGGGGCGGATATACGCAGTATTTT. Amino acid sequence: CASCDRGGYTQYF. Full variable domain (outside the CDR3, taken from reference TRBV5-6 and TRBJ2-3): DAGVTQSPTHLIKTRGQQVTLRCSPKSGHDTVSWYQQALGQGPQFIFQYYEEEERQRGNFPDRFSGHQFPNYSSELNVNALLLGDSALYLCASCDRGGYTQYFGPGTRLTVL.

The V and J genes are TRBV27 and TRBJ2-1, with 7 bases fitting TRBD2. The CDR3 is made up of 15 amino acids. Germline CDR1 reads MNHEY; CDR2 reads SMNVEV (reference sequence). The V and J ends lost 3 bases and 5 bases, in that order; junction bases with no gene match: 7. CDR3 nucleotides: TGTGCCAGCAGTTTGAGGCTAGCGGACGACAATGAGCAGTTCTTC. The encoded protein is CASSLRLADDNEQFF.

The chain employs TRBV19 and TRBJ2-5; TRBD1 matches 7 bases. The DNA matches TRBJ2-7 better at its end, which makes the J call doubtful. CDR3 length: 18 residues. The germline V gene has CDR1 LNHDA and CDR2 SQIVND (reference sequence). The CDR3 bases are TGTGCCAGTAGTCAAACGTTCCGAGCCCCGGGACAGCCATACGAGCAGTACTTC. It is translated as CASSQTFRAPGQPYEQYF.

This sequence joins TRBV11-2 and TRBJ1-2, with D uncertain. Germline V CDR1 and CDR2: SGHAT, FQNNGV. The CDR3 has 15 residues. Trimming took 0 bases from V and 0 from J, leaving 8 bases between them. DNA for the CDR3: TGTGCCAGCAGCTTAGAATCATCAGCTAACTATGGCTACACCTTC. Its translation is CASSLESSANYGYTF.

J is TRBJ1-5 and V is TRBV11-2; TRBD1 matches at 7 bases. In germline, CDR1 is SGHAT, CDR2 FQNNGV. J lost 6 bases, V lost 1 base, and 6 bases had no gene match. The CDR3 covers 15 residues. The CDR3: CASSLGTGVRQPQHF. The CDR3 DNA sequence: TGTGCCAGCAGCTTAGGGACAGGAGTGCGTCAGCCCCAGCATTTT. Drawing the rest from reference TRBV11-2 and TRBJ1-5, the complete variable domain is EAGVAQSPRYKIIEKRQSVAFWCNPISGHATLYWYQQILGQGPKLLIQFQNNGVVDDSQLPKDRFSAERLKGVDSTLKIQPAKLEDSAVYLCASSLGTGVRQPQHFGDGTRLSIL.

The J gene is TRBJ1-2, the V gene TRBV28, with D uncertain. The CDR3 is 13 amino acids. V gave up 7 bases and J gave up 8 bases, with 17 bases separating them. CDR1 is MDHEN, CDR2 SYDVKM, per germline. As DNA, the CDR3 is TGTGCCAGCACCCGCCCGCCCCTCCAAGGCTACACCTTC. Its protein is CASTRPPLQGYTF.

The chain joins TRBV30 to TRBJ1-2, with 8 bases aligning to TRBD1. The V gene's germline CDR1 is GTSNPN and CDR2 SVGIG (reference sequence). The CDR3 is 15 residues long. V was pared by 1 base and J by 2 bases, with 6 bases of the junction left unmatched. The CDR3 loop is CAWSDTDRANYGYTF. For the CDR3, the DNA is TGTGCCTGGAGTGACACGGACAGGGCCAACTATGGCTACACCTTC.

This chain joins TRBV27 and TRBJ1-5; D gene uncertain. Per germline, CDR1 MNHEY and CDR2 SMNVEV (reference sequence). The length of the CDR3 is 15 residues. V was clipped by 8 bases and J by 0 bases, with 14 bases between them. DNA for the CDR3: TGTGCCAGCGCCGGAAGGGATTATAGCAATCAGCCCCAGCATTTT. This translates into CASAGRDYSNQPQHF.

This sequence joins TRBV12-2 and TRBJ2-7; the table assigns TRBD2, which was not confirmed against the DNA. TRBV12-2 represents a pseudogene. The CDR3 covers 13 residues. The chain's CDR3 is CASRLAIPYEQYF. The CDR3 coding sequence is TGTGCAAGTCGCTTAGCTATTCCCTACGAGCAGTACTTC.

The CDR3, as DNA: TGTGCCAGCAGCTTGGGTCTAGCGGGGGGGCCGGGAACGCAGTATTTT. Residues: CASSLGLAGGPGTQYF. This chain uses TRBV5-6 with TRBJ2-3, with TRBD2 matching over 12 bases. CDR3 length: 16 amino acids. Per the germline V gene, CDR1 is SGHDT and CDR2 is YYEEEE. The junction had 8 bases not matched to a gene; V was cut back by 0 bases and J by 9 bases.

For the CDR3, the DNA is TGTGCCACCAGCGGCAGACAGGGGGCGCGTACTGAAGCTTTCTTT. Translating it yields CATSGRQGARTEAFF. The chain links TRBV15 to TRBJ1-1; 10 positions match TRBD1. The CDR3 contains 15 residues. Trimming cost V 5 bases and J 5 bases; bases outside gene matches: 8. Germline CDR1 is LNHNV and CDR2 is YYDKDF (reference sequence).

By frequency in the sample, this clone is medium-sized. J is TRBJ1-4 and V is TRBV7-6, with D perhaps TRBD1 (5 bases). The ends were cut back, 1 base at V and 14 bases at J, with 20 bases in the middle. The V gene's germline CDR1 is SGHVS and CDR2 FNYEAQ. This CDR3 has 15 residues. This CDR3 reads CASSLGPGSGAGLFF. Written as DNA, the CDR3 is TGTGCCAGCAGCTTAGGCCCAGGGTCTGGGGCCGGCCTGTTTTTT.

V is TRBV19 and J is TRBJ2-3; 10 bases are a match to TRBD2. The ends lost 5 bases at V and 3 bases at J; junction bases unmatched: 2. The CDR3 contains 14 residues. Germline V gene lookup returns CDR1 LNHDA and CDR2 SQIVND (reference sequence). This chain's CDR3 is CASSPSGSTDTQYF. DNA for the CDR3: TGTGCCAGTAGTCCTAGCGGGAGTACAGATACGCAGTATTTT.

This chain connects TRBV18 to TRBJ1-5, with D hard to call. V was shortened by 3 bases and J by 0 bases, with 6 bases between the two germline ends. Per the germline V gene, CDR1 is KGHSH and CDR2 is LQKENI. The CDR3 runs 14 residues. CDR3 sequence (DNA): TGTGCCAGCTCACCGCAGATTAGCAATCAGCCCCAGCATTTT. It translates to CASSPQISNQPQHF.

The rearrangement uses TRBV30 and TRBJ2-2, with D perhaps assigned TRBD1 or TRBD2 (5 bases each). This CDR3 contains 15 residues. Germline values: CDR1 GTSNPN, CDR2 SVGIG (reference sequence). The CDR3 region has the DNA TGTGCGGTACGGTCCGGGGCAGTGGGCACCGGGGAGCTGTTTTTT. Translation gives CAVRSGAVGTGELFF. The full variable domain, with the rest looked up from reference TRBV30 and TRBJ2-2, is SQTIHQWPATLVQPVGSPLSLECTVEGTSNPNLYWYRQAAGRGLQLLFYSVGIGQISSEVPQNLSASRPQDRQFILSSKKLLLSDSGFYLCAVRSGAVGTGELFFGEGSRLTVL.